The 9 T cell receptor beta chains reported below all come from one sample, sequenced in a study of blood T cell repertoires in COVID-19. The assay was immunoSEQ multiplex PCR, and TCRdb's table has in-frame clones only and misses some. The data contain around 210,000 clones, roughly 75% of them singletons. Sequences were obtained from peripheral blood. The receptors derive from an older woman with acute or convalescent COVID-19.

This clone came up once. The chain links TRBV24-1 to TRBJ2-1; D might be TRBD1 (6 bases). The CDR3 covers 16 residues. V gave up 7 bases and J gave up 0 bases, with 15 bases separating them. Germline V CDR1 and CDR2: KGHDR, SFDVKD. In nucleotides, the CDR3 is TGTGCCACCAGCACGCAAGGGGGTTCCTCCTACAATGAGCAGTTCTTC. This translates into CATSTQGGSSYNEQFF.

V is TRBV19 and J is TRBJ2-1, with 9 bases fitting TRBD2. The length of the CDR3 is 16 residues. Looked up from germline, CDR1 is LNHDA and CDR2 is SQIVND (reference sequence). Germline trimming cut 4 bases from V and 10 bases from J; bases unmatched to any gene: 14. The CDR3 region has the DNA TGTGCCAGTAGTACGCTAGCGGGGAGGACAATCACCGAGCAGTTCTTC. Protein product: CASSTLAGRTITEQFF. The full variable domain, completed using reference TRBV19 and TRBJ2-1, is DGGITQSPKYLFRKEGQNVTLSCEQNLNHDAMYWYRQDPGQGLRLIYYSQIVNDFQKGDIAEGYSVSREKKESFPLTVTSAQKNPTAFYLCASSTLAGRTITEQFFGPGTRLTVL.

The chain has TRBV7-2 and TRBJ2-3; TRBD2 matches at 9 bases. With V trimmed by 3 bases and J by 0 bases, 4 bases remained unmatched. The CDR3 consists of 16 residues. Germline V gives CDR1 SGHTA, CDR2 FQGNSA. CDR3 sequence: CASSLTSGRSTDTQYF. CDR3 DNA: TGTGCCAGCAGCTTGACTAGCGGACGCAGCACAGATACGCAGTATTTT.

CDR3 residues: CASSQKMGYGGQGLYGYTF. The CDR3 DNA reads TGTGCCAGCAGCCAAAAGATGGGATATGGGGGACAGGGACTCTATGGCTACACCTTC. The rearrangement joins TRBV14 to TRBJ1-2, with 9 bases fitting TRBD1. CDR1 and CDR2 from the germline V gene are SGHDN and FVKESK. Trimming at V came to 2 bases and at J to 4 bases, leaving 17 bases not matched to a gene. The CDR3 totals 19 residues.

The rearrangement joins TRBV9 to TRBJ2-1; 7 bases line up with TRBD1. Germline assignment: CDR1 SGDLS and CDR2 YYNGEE. This CDR3 has 14 residues. V lost 4 bases to trimming and J lost 2 bases; unmatched junction nucleotides: 3. CDR3 region: CASSPGQTYNEQFF. For the CDR3, the DNA is TGTGCCAGCAGCCCGGGACAGACCTACAATGAGCAGTTCTTC.

This clone was seen a few times. The chain employs TRBV19 and TRBJ1-2; D remains ambiguous. Germline CDR1 reads LNHDA; CDR2 reads SQIVND (reference sequence). Trimming left V 7 bases short and J 0 bases short, with 15 bases between. This CDR3 is 15 amino acids long. The chain's CDR3 is CASILKMGPNYGYTF. CDR3 coding DNA: TGTGCCAGTATCCTCAAAATGGGCCCTAACTATGGCTACACCTTC.

The gene calls are TRBV30 and TRBJ2-7, with 9 bases matching TRBD1. The trim removed 0 bases at V and 4 bases at J, leaving 10 bases unmatched. Germline lookup yields CDR1 GTSNPN and CDR2 SVGIG (reference sequence). The CDR3 has 16 amino acids. CDR3 nucleotides: TGTGCCTGGAGTGTAATTCCGGGGACAGGGCATTACGAGCAGTACTTC. Encoded protein: CAWSVIPGTGHYEQYF.

V usage is TRBV3-1 (or the pseudogene TRBV3-2) and J usage is TRBJ2-2, with unresolved D. CDR1 is LGHDT and CDR2 is YNNKEL in the germline V gene (reference sequence). V was clipped by 4 bases and J by 7 bases, with 13 bases between them. The CDR3 spans 14 residues. CDR3 sequence: CASSPLGSGGELFF. CDR3 nucleotides: TGTGCCAGCAGCCCCCTCGGGTCGGGCGGGGAGCTGTTTTTT.

The chain is built from TRBV19 and TRBJ2-1; 7 nucleotides match TRBD2. Germline V gives CDR1 LNHDA, CDR2 SQIVND (reference sequence). This CDR3 has 12 residues. V shed 2 bases, J shed 8 bases, and the junction held 0 bases outside the gene matches. The CDR3 coding sequence is TGTGCCAGTAGTATAAGCGGGGATGAGCAGTTCTTC. Its protein product is CASSISGDEQFF.